What follows are 27 T cell receptor beta chains derived from one specimen sequenced in a study of Ad26.COV2.S vaccination and SARS-CoV-2 variants. Noted treatment: 15 to 20 received Ad26.COV2.S at low or high dose, single or two shots; roughly five received placebo; per-sample allocation not given. Samples were taken on day 63 after the first vaccine or placebo injection. The method was immunoSEQ multiplex PCR; TCRdb's version includes in-frame clones alone and lacks a portion of them. Altogether roughly 450,000 clones are present, around nine tenths being singletons, with the ten largest covering 12%. Sample: peripheral blood, taken in a trial of Ad26.COV2.S vaccine versus placebo. All receptors come from a person aged 18-60 years who received the Ad26.COV2.S COVID-19 vaccine or a placebo.

As regards this clone: Other nucleotide sequences in the sample specify the same CDR3. The rearrangement links TRBV19 to TRBJ2-3; 7 bases align to TRBD1. CDR1 is LNHDA and CDR2 is SQIVND in the germline V gene (reference sequence). The V gene end was trimmed by 3 bases and the J gene end by 1 base; junction bases not matched to a gene: 1. This CDR3 is 14 amino acids long. The CDR3: CASSIGQGTDTQYF. The DNA of the CDR3 is TGTGCCAGTAGTATCGGACAGGGCACAGATACGCAGTATTTT.

The chain joins TRBV2 to TRBJ2-7; D may be TRBD1 (6 bases). Per the germline V gene, CDR1 is SNHLY and CDR2 is FYNNEI. Trimming cost V 8 bases and J 2 bases, with 19 bases left between them. The CDR3 is 15 amino acids. CDR3 sequence: CASLVLQGGTYEQYF. CDR3 bases: TGTGCCAGCCTCGTCCTACAGGGTGGAACCTACGAGCAGTACTTC.

This CDR3 is CASSLPHYEQYF. CDR3 nucleotide sequence: TGTGCCAGCAGTTTGCCCCACTACGAGCAGTACTTC. This sequence joins TRBV28 and TRBJ2-7, with D uncertain. Trimming removed 3 bases at V and 3 bases at J, with 6 bases between. CDR3 length: 12 amino acids. Germline CDR1 reads MDHEN; CDR2 reads SYDVKM. Complete variable domain (other parts from reference TRBV28 and TRBJ2-7): DVKVTQSSRYLVKRTGEKVFLECVQDMDHENMFWYRQDPGLGLRLIYFSYDVKMKEKGDIPEGYSVSREKKERFSLILESASTNQTSMYLCASSLPHYEQYFGPGTRLTVT.

The chain combines TRBV27 with TRBJ2-7, with D tentatively TRBD1 or TRBD2 (6 bases each). This CDR3 has 14 amino acids. Trimming took off 3 bases at V and 3 bases at J, with 12 bases between the two ends. Germline lookup yields CDR1 MNHEY and CDR2 SMNVEV (reference sequence). The CDR3 coding sequence is TGTGCCAGCAGTTTCAGGGGACTCTTCTACGAGCAGTACTTC. Its translation is CASSFRGLFYEQYF.

This sequence joins TRBV7-6 and TRBJ2-1, with D tentatively TRBD1 (6 bases). V dropped 2 bases and J dropped 6 bases, with 14 bases sitting between them. Germline CDR1 is SGHVS and CDR2 is FNYEAQ. CDR3 length: 15 residues. The CDR3 sequence is CASSLILGGSNEQFF. CDR3 bases: TGTGCCAGCAGCTTAATATTAGGGGGAAGCAATGAGCAGTTCTTC.

This clone was detected only once. This sequence joins TRBV19 and TRBJ2-5; D is perhaps TRBD1 (6 bases). The V end lost 8 bases, the J end lost 2 bases, and 18 bases lay between the germline ends. Germline V gene lookup returns CDR1 LNHDA and CDR2 SQIVND (reference sequence). The CDR3 runs 15 residues. CDR3 region: CASSGTKVDQETQYF. In DNA form, the CDR3 reads TGTGCCAGTTCCGGGACAAAGGTTGATCAAGAGACCCAGTACTTC.

This chain links TRBV7-2 with TRBJ1-2, with unresolved D. The germline CDR1 and CDR2 sequences are SGHTA and FQGNSA. The V gene lost 0 bases and the J gene lost 4 bases, with 6 bases spanning the gap. This CDR3 is 13 amino acids long. Here the CDR3 reads CASSLAASYGYTF. The CDR3 coding sequence is TGTGCCAGCAGCTTAGCGGCCAGCTATGGCTACACCTTC.

This clone was seen repeatedly, ten times or more. The chain links TRBV7-8 to TRBJ2-2; 11 bases align to TRBD1. CDR3 size: 16 residues. The germline gives CDR1 SGHVS, CDR2 FQNEAQ. V was pared by 1 base and J by 6 bases, with 4 bases of the junction left unmatched. The CDR3 region is CASSLGDRGRSGELFF. The CDR3 region has the DNA TGTGCCAGCAGCTTAGGGGACAGGGGGAGGTCCGGGGAGCTGTTTTTT.

This chain links TRBV6-5 with TRBJ2-7, with 9 bases aligning to TRBD1. This CDR3 contains 15 residues. The trim removed 4 bases at V and 7 bases at J, leaving 11 bases unmatched. Germline V gives CDR1 MNHEY, CDR2 SVGAGI. CDR3 residues: CASSLLTGGAFEQYF. CDR3 DNA: TGTGCCAGCAGTTTACTTACAGGGGGCGCTTTTGAGCAGTACTTC.

The chain carries TRBV6-5 and TRBJ2-2; TRBD1 is a possible D gene (6 bases). Germline values: CDR1 MNHEY, CDR2 SVGAGI. V lost 10 bases and J 2 bases, leaving 14 bases between the germline ends. CDR3 length: 14 residues. CDR3 loop: CATRSRGNTGELFF. DNA of the CDR3: TGTGCCACCCGATCCAGGGGTAACACCGGGGAGCTGTTTTTT.

V and J are TRBV20-1 and TRBJ2-5; D is possibly TRBD2 (5 bases). Germline lookup yields CDR1 DFQATT and CDR2 SNEGSKA (reference sequence). V lost 3 bases to trimming and J lost 5 bases, with 10 bases between them. This CDR3 contains 12 residues. CDR3 residues: CSASTRWETQYF. The CDR3 DNA reads TGCAGTGCTAGTACTAGGTGGGAGACCCAGTACTTC.

The chain uses TRBV30 and TRBJ2-2; perhaps TRBD1 as D (5 bases). Germline CDR1 GTSNPN, CDR2 SVGIG (reference sequence). V was shortened by 1 base and J by 9 bases, with 18 bases between the two germline ends. The CDR3 sequence is 15 residues long. CDR3 sequence reads: CAWSATGWGSRELFF. Written as DNA, the CDR3 is TGTGCCTGGAGTGCCACCGGGTGGGGCTCGAGGGAGCTGTTTTTT.

This clone occurred many times. The chain uses TRBV28 and TRBJ1-1; D is uncertain. The CDR3 has 15 residues. Germline V gene sequence: CDR1 MDHEN, CDR2 SYDVKM. Trimming cost V 1 base and J 1 base, with 10 bases left between them. The CDR3 region has the DNA TGTGCCAGCAGTTTATCCCAGGTTACGAACACTGAAGCTTTCTTT. Its translation is CASSLSQVTNTEAFF.

This chain links TRBV19 with TRBJ2-7, with TRBD1 identical over 8 bases. CDR3 length equals 14 residues. The V gene end was trimmed by 4 bases and the J gene end by 6 bases; junction bases not matched to a gene: 8. The germline V gene encodes CDR1 LNHDA and CDR2 SQIVND (reference sequence). The CDR3 DNA follows: TGTGCCAGTAGTACCCGACAGGGGCGGGTCGAGCAGTACTTC. Translation: CASSTRQGRVEQYF. Looking up the rest from reference TRBV19 and TRBJ2-7 gives the full variable domain: DGGITQSPKYLFRKEGQNVTLSCEQNLNHDAMYWYRQDPGQGLRLIYYSQIVNDFQKGDIAEGYSVSREKKESFPLTVTSAQKNPTAFYLCASSTRQGRVEQYFGPGTRLTVT.

This chain connects TRBV7-2 to TRBJ2-7, with 11 nucleotides matching TRBD2. The CDR3 length is 14 residues. Trimming removed 3 bases from V and 5 bases from J; junction bases left unmatched: 3. Germline CDR1 SGHTA, CDR2 FQGNSA. CDR3 region: CASSLGLAVNEQYF. CDR3 bases: TGTGCCAGCAGCTTGGGACTAGCGGTCAACGAGCAGTACTTC.

This clone was counted a few times. The V and J genes are TRBV5-1 and TRBJ1-2; TRBD1 is a possible D gene (5 bases). CDR1 and CDR2 (germline): SGHRS, YFSETQ. The V end lost 6 bases, the J end lost 6 bases, and 18 bases lay between the germline ends. The CDR3 consists of 14 residues. The CDR3 protein is CASNPTGTGHGYTF. CDR3 DNA: TGCGCCAGCAACCCTACGGGGACGGGACATGGCTACACCTTC.

The chain couples TRBV7-3 to TRBJ2-1, with D hard to call. The CDR3 is 15 residues long. Per the germline V gene, CDR1 is SGHTA and CDR2 is FQGTGA. V was pared by 3 bases and J by 0 bases, with 9 bases between. In nucleotides, the CDR3 is TGTGCCAGCAGCTTGATGGTAGCCTCCTACAATGAGCAGTTCTTC. Residues: CASSLMVASYNEQFF.

The CDR3 sequence is CASSLEALASREQYF. CDR3 nucleotide sequence: TGTGCCAGCAGCTTAGAGGCACTAGCGAGTCGCGAGCAGTACTTC. The rearrangement joins TRBV7-2 to TRBJ2-7; 7 nucleotides line up with TRBD2. CDR3 length equals 15 residues. The trim removed 1 base at V and 6 bases at J, leaving 9 bases unmatched. Per the germline V gene, CDR1 is SGHTA and CDR2 is FQGNSA.

The chain couples TRBV10-1 to TRBJ1-1, with D unclear. The germline V and J ends were trimmed by 3 bases and 3 bases, with 5 bases remaining between them. The CDR3 has 12 residues. CDR1 and CDR2 (germline): WNHNN, SYGVQD (reference sequence). The CDR3 bases are TGCGCCAGCAGTGATGATCACACTGAAGCTTTCTTT. Protein: CASSDDHTEAFF.

The V call is TRBV4-2, the J call TRBJ2-3; 8 nucleotides match TRBD2. Germline-derived CDR1 and CDR2 are LGHNA and YNFKEQ. After removal of 3 bases from V and 2 bases from J, the junction contained 7 bases not matched to a gene. The CDR3 extends over 16 amino acids. The CDR3 DNA reads TGTGCCAGCAGCCAGACTAGCGTTTCCTCCACAGATACGCAGTATTTT. The encoded protein is CASSQTSVSSTDTQYF.

This clone was seen once. The J gene is TRBJ2-1, the V gene TRBV4-1, with D possibly being TRBD1 or TRBD2 (5 bases each). The ends were cut back, 9 bases at V and 6 bases at J, with 18 bases in the middle. The CDR3 extends over 14 amino acids. CDR1 is MGHRA and CDR2 is YSYEKL in the germline V gene. CDR3 amino acids: CASRVAGASNEQFF. The DNA of the CDR3 is TGCGCCAGTCGAGTTGCCGGGGCGTCCAATGAGCAGTTCTTC.

The count of this clone is one. V gene TRBV11-2 combines with J gene TRBJ2-5; 7 nucleotides match TRBD1. Germline-derived CDR1 and CDR2 are SGHAT and FQNNGV. V was pared by 5 bases and J by 2 bases, with 5 bases of the junction left unmatched. The CDR3 extends over 14 amino acids. The CDR3 protein is CASSLGQVQETQYF. The CDR3 DNA sequence: TGTGCCAGCAGCCTCGGACAGGTTCAAGAGACCCAGTACTTC.

Regarding this clone: An end of the junction does not agree with germline; a read error may underlie this. This sequence joins TRBV29-1 and TRBJ2-1, with 10 bases fitting TRBD2. The length of the CDR3 is 10 residues. From germline, CDR1 is SQVTM and CDR2 ANQGSEA. CDR3 protein: CSALAGTELF. The CDR3 coding sequence is TGCAGCGCACTAGCGGGGACAGAACTCTTC.

The chain recombines TRBV30 with TRBJ1-1; a possible D gene is TRBD1 (6 bases). This CDR3 region has 14 residues. Per the germline V gene, CDR1 is GTSNPN and CDR2 is SVGIG (reference sequence). The V and J ends lost 4 bases and 5 bases respectively, with 17 bases between them. The CDR3 DNA reads TGTGCCTGGACCGAAGGGGGGGTTATTACTGAAGCTTTCTTT. Translation: CAWTEGGVITEAFF.

The gene calls are TRBV30 and TRBJ2-3; D is possibly TRBD1 or TRBD2 (5 bases each). The CDR3 contains 12 residues. Germline assignment: CDR1 GTSNPN and CDR2 SVGIG (reference sequence). V gave up 7 bases and J gave up 3 bases, with 11 bases separating them. In DNA, the CDR3 is TGTGCCTTGGGACCCTTAACAGATACGCAGTATTTT. It specifies CALGPLTDTQYF.

The chain carries TRBV7-2 and TRBJ2-5, with 7 bases matching TRBD2. The germline V gene has CDR1 SGHTA and CDR2 FQGNSA. The J segment lost 2 bases and the V segment lost 4 bases, leaving 7 bases of the junction unmatched. This CDR3 is built from 15 residues. The CDR3 loop reads CASSSGLTVQETQYF. CDR3 coding DNA: TGTGCCAGCAGCTCGGGACTAACCGTACAAGAGACCCAGTACTTC.

This clone has more than one count but fewer than ten. The chain links TRBV5-1 to TRBJ2-7, with D maybe TRBD2 (6 bases). CDR3 size: 15 residues. Germline CDR1 is SGHRS and CDR2 is YFSETQ. V was shortened by 0 bases and J by 6 bases, with 16 bases between the two germline ends. CDR3 in amino acids: CASSLGSRGTSEQYF. The DNA for the CDR3 is TGCGCCAGCAGCTTGGGATCCCGGGGGACGAGCGAGCAGTACTTC.